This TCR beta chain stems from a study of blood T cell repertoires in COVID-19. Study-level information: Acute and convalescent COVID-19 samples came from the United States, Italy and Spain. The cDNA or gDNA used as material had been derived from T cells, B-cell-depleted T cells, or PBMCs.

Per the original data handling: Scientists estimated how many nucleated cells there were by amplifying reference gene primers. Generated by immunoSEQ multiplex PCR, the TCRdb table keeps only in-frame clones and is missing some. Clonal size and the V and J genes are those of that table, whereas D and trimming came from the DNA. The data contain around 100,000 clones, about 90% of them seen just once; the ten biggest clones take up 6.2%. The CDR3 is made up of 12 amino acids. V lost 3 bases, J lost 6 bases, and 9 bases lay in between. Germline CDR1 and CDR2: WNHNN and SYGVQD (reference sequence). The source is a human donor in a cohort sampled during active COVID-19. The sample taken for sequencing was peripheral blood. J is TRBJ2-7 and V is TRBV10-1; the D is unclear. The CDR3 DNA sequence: TGCGCCAGCAGTGATGGGCCCGGCGAGCAGTACTTC. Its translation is CASSDGPGEQYF.